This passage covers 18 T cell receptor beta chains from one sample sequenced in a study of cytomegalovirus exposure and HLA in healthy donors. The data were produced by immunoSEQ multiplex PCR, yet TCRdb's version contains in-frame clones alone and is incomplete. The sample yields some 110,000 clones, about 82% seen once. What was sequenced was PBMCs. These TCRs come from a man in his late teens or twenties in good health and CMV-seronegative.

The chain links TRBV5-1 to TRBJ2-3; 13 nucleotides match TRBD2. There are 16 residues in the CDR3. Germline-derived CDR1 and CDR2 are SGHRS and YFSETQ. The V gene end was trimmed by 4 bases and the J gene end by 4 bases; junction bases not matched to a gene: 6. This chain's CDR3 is CASSGGLAGVADTQYF. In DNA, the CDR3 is TGCGCCAGCAGCGGCGGACTAGCGGGGGTTGCAGATACGCAGTATTTT. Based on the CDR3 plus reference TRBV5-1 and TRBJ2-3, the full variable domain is KAGVTQTPRYLIKTRGQQVTLSCSPISGHRSVSWYQQTPGQGLQFLFEYFSETQRNKGNFPGRFSGRQFSNSRSEMNVSTLELGDSALYLCASSGGLAGVADTQYFGPGTRLTVL.

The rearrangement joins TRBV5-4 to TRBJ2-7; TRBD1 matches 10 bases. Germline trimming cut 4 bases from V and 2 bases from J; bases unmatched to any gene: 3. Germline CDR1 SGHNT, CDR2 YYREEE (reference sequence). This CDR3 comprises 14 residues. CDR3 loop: CASSPGTGAYEQYF. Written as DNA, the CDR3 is TGTGCCAGCAGCCCGGGGACAGGGGCCTACGAGCAGTACTTC.

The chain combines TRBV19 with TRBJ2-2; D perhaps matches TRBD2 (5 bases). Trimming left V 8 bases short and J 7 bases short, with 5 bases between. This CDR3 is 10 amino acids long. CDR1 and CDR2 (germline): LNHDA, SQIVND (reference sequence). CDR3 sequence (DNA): TGTGCCAGTCGGGACGGGGAGCTGTTTTTT. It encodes CASRDGELFF.

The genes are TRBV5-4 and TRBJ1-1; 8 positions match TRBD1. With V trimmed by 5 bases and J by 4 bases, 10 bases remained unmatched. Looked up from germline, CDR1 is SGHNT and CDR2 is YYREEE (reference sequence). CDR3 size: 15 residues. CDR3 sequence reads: CASSFPQGAVTEAFF. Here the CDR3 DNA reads TGTGCCAGCAGTTTCCCTCAGGGGGCCGTCACTGAAGCTTTCTTT.

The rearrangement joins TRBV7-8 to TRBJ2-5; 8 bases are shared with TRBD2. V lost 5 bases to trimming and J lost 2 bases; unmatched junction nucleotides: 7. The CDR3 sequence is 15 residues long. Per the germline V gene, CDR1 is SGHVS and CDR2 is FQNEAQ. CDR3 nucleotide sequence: TGTGCCAGCAGCAAAACGGGGGGGATGCAAGAGACCCAGTACTTC. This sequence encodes CASSKTGGMQETQYF. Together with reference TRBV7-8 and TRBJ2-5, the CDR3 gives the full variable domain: GAGVSQSPRYKVAKRGQDVALRCDPISGHVSLFWYQQALGQGPEFLTYFQNEAQLDKSGLPSDRFFAERPEGSVSTLKIQRTQQEDSAVYLCASSKTGGMQETQYFGPGTRLLVL.

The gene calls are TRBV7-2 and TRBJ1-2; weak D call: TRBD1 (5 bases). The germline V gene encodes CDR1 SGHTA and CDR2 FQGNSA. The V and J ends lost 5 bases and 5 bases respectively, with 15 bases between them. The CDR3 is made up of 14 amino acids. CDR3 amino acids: CASSQGQLLYGYTF. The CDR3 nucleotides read TGTGCCAGCAGCCAAGGACAACTCTTATATGGCTACACCTTC.

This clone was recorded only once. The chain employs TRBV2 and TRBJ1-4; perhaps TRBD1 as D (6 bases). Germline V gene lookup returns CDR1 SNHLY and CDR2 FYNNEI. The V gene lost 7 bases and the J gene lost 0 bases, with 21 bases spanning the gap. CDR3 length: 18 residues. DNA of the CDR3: TGTGCCAGCATACTTTCGGGACACCGAATTTCAACTAATGAAAAACTGTTTTTT. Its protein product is CASILSGHRISTNEKLFF.

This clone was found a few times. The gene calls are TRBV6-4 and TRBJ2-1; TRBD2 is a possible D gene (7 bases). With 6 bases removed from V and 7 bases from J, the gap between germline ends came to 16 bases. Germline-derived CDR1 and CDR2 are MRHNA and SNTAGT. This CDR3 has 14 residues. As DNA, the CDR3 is TGTGCCAGCAGGCGGGGGCCCCTAGGAAATGAGCAGTTCTTC. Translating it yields CASRRGPLGNEQFF.

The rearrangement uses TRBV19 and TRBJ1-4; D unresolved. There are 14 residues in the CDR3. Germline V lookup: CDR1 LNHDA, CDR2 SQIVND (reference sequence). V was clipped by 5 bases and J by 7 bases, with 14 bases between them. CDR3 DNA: TGTGCCAGTAGTGGGAGGGCGCGGGGTGAAAAACTGTTTTTT. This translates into CASSGRARGEKLFF. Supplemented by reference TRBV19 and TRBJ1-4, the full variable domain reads DGGITQSPKYLFRKEGQNVTLSCEQNLNHDAMYWYRQDPGQGLRLIYYSQIVNDFQKGDIAEGYSVSREKKESFPLTVTSAQKNPTAFYLCASSGRARGEKLFFGSGTQLSVL.

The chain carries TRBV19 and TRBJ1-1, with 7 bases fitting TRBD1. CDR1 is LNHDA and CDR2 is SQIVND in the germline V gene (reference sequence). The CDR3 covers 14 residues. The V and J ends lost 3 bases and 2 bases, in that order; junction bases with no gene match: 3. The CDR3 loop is CASSIDRANTEAFF. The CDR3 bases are TGTGCCAGTAGTATCGACAGGGCTAACACTGAAGCTTTCTTT.

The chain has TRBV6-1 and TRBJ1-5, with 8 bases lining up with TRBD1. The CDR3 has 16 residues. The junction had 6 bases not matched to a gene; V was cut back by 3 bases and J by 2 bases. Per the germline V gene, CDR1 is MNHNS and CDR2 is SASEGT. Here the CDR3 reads CASSDLTTGGNQPQHF. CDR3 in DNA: TGTGCCAGCAGTGACTTAACGACAGGGGGCAATCAGCCCCAGCATTTT.

The CDR3 is CASGEDLNTEAFF. The CDR3, as DNA: TGCGCCAGCGGAGAAGACCTGAACACTGAAGCTTTCTTT. The chain is built from TRBV5-1 and TRBJ1-1; D remains ambiguous. The CDR3 extends over 13 amino acids. Looked up from germline, CDR1 is SGHRS and CDR2 is YFSETQ. Trimming stripped 7 bases from V and 0 bases from J, with 10 bases between.

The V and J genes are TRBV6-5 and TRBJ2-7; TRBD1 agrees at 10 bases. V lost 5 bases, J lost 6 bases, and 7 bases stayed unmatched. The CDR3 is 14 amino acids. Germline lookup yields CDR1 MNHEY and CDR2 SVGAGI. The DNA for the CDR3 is TGTGCCAGCAGTCTACTGACAGGGGGCGGCGAGCAGTACTTC. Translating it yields CASSLLTGGGEQYF.

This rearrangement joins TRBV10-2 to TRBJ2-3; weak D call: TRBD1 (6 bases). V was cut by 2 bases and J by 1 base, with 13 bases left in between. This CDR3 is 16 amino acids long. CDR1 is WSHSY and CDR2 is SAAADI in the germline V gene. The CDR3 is CASSEVRAGGTDTQYF. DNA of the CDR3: TGCGCCAGCAGTGAGGTCCGGGCAGGGGGCACAGATACGCAGTATTTT.

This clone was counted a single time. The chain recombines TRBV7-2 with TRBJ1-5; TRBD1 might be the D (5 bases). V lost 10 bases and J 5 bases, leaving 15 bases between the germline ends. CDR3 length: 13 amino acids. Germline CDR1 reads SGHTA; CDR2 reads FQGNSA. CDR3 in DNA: TGTGCCACCGGGGTCCGGGGGGATCAGCCCCAGCATTTT. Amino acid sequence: CATGVRGDQPQHF.

The DNA of the CDR3 is TGTGCCAGCAGCTTGGGACTGAACACCGGGGAGCTGTTTTTT. Protein: CASSLGLNTGELFF. The chain links TRBV5-6 to TRBJ2-2; D remains unclear. The CDR3 runs 14 residues. With 0 bases removed from V and 1 base from J, the gap between germline ends came to 4 bases. CDR1 is SGHDT and CDR2 is YYEEEE in the germline V gene.

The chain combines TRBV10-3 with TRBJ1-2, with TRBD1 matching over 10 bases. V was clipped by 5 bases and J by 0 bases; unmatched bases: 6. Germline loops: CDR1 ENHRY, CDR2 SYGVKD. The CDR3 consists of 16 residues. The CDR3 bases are TGTGCCATCAGTACTCCGGGACAGGGGCCTAACTATGGCTACACCTTC. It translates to CAISTPGQGPNYGYTF.

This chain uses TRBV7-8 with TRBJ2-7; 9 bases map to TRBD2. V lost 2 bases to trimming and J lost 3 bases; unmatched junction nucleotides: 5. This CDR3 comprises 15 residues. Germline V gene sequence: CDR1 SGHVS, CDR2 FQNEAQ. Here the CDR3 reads CASSLSKRGVYEQYF. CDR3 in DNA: TGTGCCAGCAGCTTAAGTAAGCGGGGGGTCTACGAGCAGTACTTC.